The source of this T cell receptor beta chain is a study of blood T cell repertoires in COVID-19. This clone was observed at least ten times. Data came from immunoSEQ multiplex PCR; TCRdb stores just in-frame clones and leaves some out. The profile shows about 160,000 clones, around 80% of them singletons. Germline V gives CDR1 LGHDT, CDR2 YNNKEL (reference sequence). Trimming pared 4 bases from V and 4 bases from J, leaving 11 bases between. The CDR3 is 14 amino acids. Recovery meant two consecutive negative NP/OP PCR tests, professional clearance, or resolved symptoms. The TCR comes from a woman aged 60 to 75 who had recovered from COVID-19. The chain links TRBV3-1 (or the pseudogene TRBV3-2) to TRBJ1-3, with D unclear. The sequenced sample was PBMCs or T cells enriched from blood (not recorded which). CDR3 region: CASSRRESGNTIYF. The CDR3 DNA reads TGTGCCAGCAGCCGTAGGGAGTCAGGAAACACCATATATTTT.